This T cell receptor (beta chain) appears in the sequencing data of a study of blood T cell repertoires in COVID-19. Germline V gives CDR1 LGHNT, CDR2 FRNRAP. V shed 7 bases, J shed 7 bases, and the junction held 12 bases outside the gene matches. This CDR3 comprises 14 residues. Study processing details: From reference gene primer amplification, estimates of nucleated cell counts were derived. Sequencing was performed with immunoSEQ multiplex PCR; in TCRdb, only in-frame clones are kept and a portion is missing. V, J and clone size derive from that table, while D and trimming were established from the DNA sequence. The table shows about 140,000 clones, with around 84% occurring only once.

The sequence was collected from a man in his fifties or sixties with active or convalescent COVID-19. The chain employs TRBV12-5 and TRBJ1-2; the match to TRBD1 covers 7 bases. The sequenced sample was peripheral blood. CDR3 nucleotide sequence: TGTGCTAGTGACCGAGGGGGCAGGGCGGGTGGCTACACCTTC. This codes for CASDRGGRAGGYTF.